Sequencing of this T cell receptor (beta chain) was carried out in a study of shared clonotypes between healthy human individuals. Terminally differentiated effector memory CD45RA+ cells were excluded from the naive CD8 cells, which were CD45RO-negative and positively selected for CCR7. Sequencing used immunoSEQ multiplex PCR; TCRdb keeps in-frame clones, though not all of them. Found here are about 870,000 clones, approximately 92% of them singletons; the top ten hold 24%. There are 17 residues in the CDR3. The germline V gene encodes CDR1 MNHEY and CDR2 SMNVEV (reference sequence). The V end was cut by 1 base, the J end by 11 bases, with 25 bases between.

The gene calls are TRBV27 and TRBJ2-3; D may match TRBD1 or TRBD2 (7 bases each). The sample comprised naive CD8+ T cells sorted from blood. The clonotype originates from a man under 40 in good health. The CDR3 region has the DNA TGTGCCAGCAGTTTATTAAGGACAGGAGGACCCAAGCGGGAGCAGTATTTT. It yields the protein CASSLLRTGGPKREQYF.